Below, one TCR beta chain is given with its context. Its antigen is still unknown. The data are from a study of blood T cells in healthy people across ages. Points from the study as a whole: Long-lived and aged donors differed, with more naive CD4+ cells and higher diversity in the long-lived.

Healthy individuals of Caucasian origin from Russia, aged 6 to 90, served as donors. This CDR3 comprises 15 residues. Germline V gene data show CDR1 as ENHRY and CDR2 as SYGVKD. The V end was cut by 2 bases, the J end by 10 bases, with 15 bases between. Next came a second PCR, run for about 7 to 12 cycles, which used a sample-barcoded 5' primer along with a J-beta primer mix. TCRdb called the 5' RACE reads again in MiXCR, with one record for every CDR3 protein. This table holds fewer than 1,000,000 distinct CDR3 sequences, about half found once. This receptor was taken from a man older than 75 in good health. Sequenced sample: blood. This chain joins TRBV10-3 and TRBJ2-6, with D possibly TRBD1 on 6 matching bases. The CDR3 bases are TGTGCCATCAGTGAGCCAGGGGACCCCCCGAACGTCCTGACTTTC. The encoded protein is CAISEPGDPPNVLTF.